The clone carrying this T cell receptor (beta chain) was seen a handful of times. Its specificity is unknown. CDR3 regions were amplified by Arm-PCR using iRepertoire HTBI primers to build TCR beta libraries. Via MiXCR, TCRdb re-called the multiplex PCR reads, giving one row per CDR3 protein. The sample carries hundreds of thousands of distinct CDR3 sequences, approximately 15% recorded once. The CDR3 extends over 12 amino acids. From germline, CDR1 is SGHTS and CDR2 YDEGEE. V lost 2 bases to trimming and J lost 5 bases, with 8 bases between them. Time point described: newly diagnosed GD, antithyroid drugs for less than 3 months. PBMC RNA served as the TCR library source. The data stem from a study of regulatory T cells in long-lasting Graves disease. Study findings and constraints: Persistent disease exhibited a predilection for TRBV28, TRBJ1-2 and TRBJ2-5.

The sample was also linked to a second study, of T cells in Graves' hyperthyroidism and ophthalmopathy.

The sequence was obtained from a woman younger than 45 with Graves disease. This chain uses TRBV5-8 with TRBJ2-7, with D hard to call. Sequencing used peripheral blood mononuclear cells (PBMCs), obtained at new diagnosis, from a patient treated with antithyroid drugs. Here the CDR3 DNA reads TGTGCCAGCAGCTTTTTTAACAACGAGCAGTACTTC. It is translated as CASSFFNNEQYF.